This is a list of T cell receptor beta chains from one sample in a study of blood T cell repertoires in COVID-19. TCRdb's copy holds only in-frame clones and misses some; the assay was immunoSEQ multiplex PCR. The sample has fewer than 250,000 clones, approximately 82% seen once. Material: peripheral blood. Receptors were obtained from a woman in her 70s with active or convalescent COVID-19. Each CDR3 is given with its conserved first and last residue. The D gene is left open where the match is weak. Not every row has a clone size; where given, it reads once, few, many or a size class.

cdr3_nt cdr3_aa clone_size j_call v_call d_call cdr3_length
TGCGCCAGCAGCTTGGGTTATAGCAATCAGCCCCAGCATTTT CASSLGYSNQPQHF . TRBJ1-5 TRBV5-1 . 14
TGTGCTAGCAGCTTAGGGACTCTTTCGGGCGGTACGCAGTATTTT CASSLGTLSGGTQYF . TRBJ2-3 TRBV7-7 . 15
TGTGCCAGCGGGCCTAGCCAGGCCTACGAGCAATACTTC CASGPSQAYEQYF . TRBJ2-7 TRBV6-5 . 13
TGCAGCGTTGCCCGGAACACCGGGGAGCTGTTTTTT CSVARNTGELFF . TRBJ2-2 TRBV29-1 . 12
TGTGCCAGCAGCTACCGGGACAGGGAATTCGGGCAGTACTTC CASSYRDREFGQYF . TRBJ2-7 TRBV28 TRBD1 14
TGTGCCAGCAGTGAATGGTCGGCGGCGGGGGTCAACGAGCAGTACTTC CASSEWSAAGVNEQYF . TRBJ2-7 TRBV25-1 TRBD2 16
TGTGCCAGCAGTAGGGACAGGGGGAATCAGCCCCAGCATTTT CASSRDRGNQPQHF once TRBJ1-5 TRBV6-5 TRBD1 14
TGTGCCTGGAAAGGGGCGACTGAAGCTTTCTTT CAWKGATEAFF . TRBJ1-1 TRBV30 . 11
TGTGCCAGCTCACCCGGGACAGGGGGCGAGTTTTATGGCTACACCTTC CASSPGTGGEFYGYTF . TRBJ1-2 TRBV18 TRBD1 16
TGTGCCAGCAGGTCGGGGCAGGGGGTAAATGGCTACACCTTC CASRSGQGVNGYTF . TRBJ1-2 TRBV28 TRBD1 14
TGTGCCAGCAGCTTAAACTGGGCTACTGAAGCTTTCTTT CASSLNWATEAFF . TRBJ1-1 TRBV7-3 . 13
TGTGCGCTCCAGCCCCGACAGGGTCTAACCGGGGAGCTGTTTTTT CALQPRQGLTGELFF . TRBJ2-2 TRBV7-2 TRBD1 15
TGTGCCATCACAGCACAGCCTGACTCTGGAAACACCATATATTTT CAITAQPDSGNTIYF once TRBJ1-3 TRBV10-3 . 15
TGTGCCAGCAGCCAAGGAGGCGAGCAGTACTTC CASSQGGEQYF . TRBJ2-7 TRBV14 . 11
TGTGCCAGCAGCCTCTACAGCGGTGGGACAGATACGCAGTATTTT CASSLYSGGTDTQYF . TRBJ2-3 TRBV7-8 . 15
TGTGCCACCAGTGTATCGGGACTTCTCACAGATACGCAGTATTTT CATSVSGLLTDTQYF . TRBJ2-3 TRBV24-1 . 15
TGCGCCAGCAGCCCCGGGGACAGCGTACCCCTCCACTTT CASSPGDSVPLHF . TRBJ1-6 TRBV5-1 TRBD1 13
TGCGCCAGCAGCTTGGCCCTCTCGACAGGGTTGGGTGAAGCTTTCTTT CASSLALSTGLGEAFF . TRBJ1-1 TRBV5-1 TRBD1 16
TGTGCCGGAACCCGACAGGGGGCCGGACAGCCCCAGCATTTT CAGTRQGAGQPQHF . TRBJ1-5 TRBV28 TRBD1 14
TGCAGCGTATACATCGGAGGGACAGGCCCGGAGACCCAGTACTTC CSVYIGGTGPETQYF once TRBJ2-5 TRBV29-1 TRBD1 15
TGCAGCGTTGCCCCCTCATTTAGCGCACAGTACTTC CSVAPSFSAQYF . TRBJ2-7 TRBV29-1 . 12
TGTGCCTGGAGTGATACAGGGGGCTATCAGCCCCAGCATTTT CAWSDTGGYQPQHF . TRBJ1-5 TRBV30 TRBD1 14
TGTGCCAGCAGTTACTCAATGCCCGGTTGGAATCAGCCCCAGCATTTT CASSYSMPGWNQPQHF . TRBJ1-5 TRBV6-5 . 16